The source of this T cell receptor (beta chain) is a study of regulatory T cells in long-lasting Graves disease. Sample time point: persistent/refractory GD, antithyroid drugs over 5 years with positive TRAb. The TCR library was prepared using RNA isolated from PBMCs. This CDR3 is built from 13 residues. J was trimmed by 5 bases and V by 5 bases; bases with no gene match: 4. Building the TCR beta libraries relied on iRepertoire HTBI primers, and CDR3 regions underwent Arm-PCR. TCRdb processed the multiplex PCR reads anew with MiXCR; each CDR3 protein has one entry. The data contain 650,000 to 700,000 distinct CDR3 sequences, around 30% of them singletons.

The chain links TRBV12-3 or TRBV12-4 to TRBJ2-3, with 7 bases aligning to TRBD2. Source: peripheral blood mononuclear cells (PBMCs), taken when the disease was refractory, from a patient treated with antithyroid drugs. The receptor was derived from a female donor with Graves disease. In nucleotides, the CDR3 is TGTGCCAGCAGTCCCGGCGGGGGAGATACGCAGTATTTT. Translating gives CASSPGGGDTQYF.